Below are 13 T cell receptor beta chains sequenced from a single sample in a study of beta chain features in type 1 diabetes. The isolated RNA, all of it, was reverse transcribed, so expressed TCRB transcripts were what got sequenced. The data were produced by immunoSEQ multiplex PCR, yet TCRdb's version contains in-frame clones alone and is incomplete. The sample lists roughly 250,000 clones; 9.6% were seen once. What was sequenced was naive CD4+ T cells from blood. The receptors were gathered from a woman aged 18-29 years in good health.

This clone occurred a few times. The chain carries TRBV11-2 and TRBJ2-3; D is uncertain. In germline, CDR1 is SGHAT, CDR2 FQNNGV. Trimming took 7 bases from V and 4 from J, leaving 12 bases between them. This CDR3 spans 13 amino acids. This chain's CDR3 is CASTPSGPDTQYF. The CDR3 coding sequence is TGTGCCAGCACCCCCTCGGGTCCAGATACGCAGTATTTT.

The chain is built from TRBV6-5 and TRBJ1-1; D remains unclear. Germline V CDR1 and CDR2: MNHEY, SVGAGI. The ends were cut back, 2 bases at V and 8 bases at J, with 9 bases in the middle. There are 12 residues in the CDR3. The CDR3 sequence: CASSYGQVEAFF. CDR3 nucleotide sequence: TGTGCCAGCAGTTACGGCCAGGTCGAAGCTTTCTTT.

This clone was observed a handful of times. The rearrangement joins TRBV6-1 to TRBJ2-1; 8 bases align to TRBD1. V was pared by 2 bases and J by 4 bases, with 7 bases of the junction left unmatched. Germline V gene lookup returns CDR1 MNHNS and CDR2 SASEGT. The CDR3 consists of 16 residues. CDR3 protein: CASSEIGQGPYNEQFF. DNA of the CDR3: TGTGCCAGCAGTGAAATCGGACAGGGCCCTTACAATGAGCAGTTCTTC.

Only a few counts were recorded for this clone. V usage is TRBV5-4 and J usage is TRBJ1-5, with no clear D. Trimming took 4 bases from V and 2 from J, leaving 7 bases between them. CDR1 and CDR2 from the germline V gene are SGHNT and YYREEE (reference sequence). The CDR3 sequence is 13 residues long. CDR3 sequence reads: CASSAGGNQPQHF. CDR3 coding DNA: TGTGCCAGCAGCGCCGGTGGCAATCAGCCCCAGCATTTT.

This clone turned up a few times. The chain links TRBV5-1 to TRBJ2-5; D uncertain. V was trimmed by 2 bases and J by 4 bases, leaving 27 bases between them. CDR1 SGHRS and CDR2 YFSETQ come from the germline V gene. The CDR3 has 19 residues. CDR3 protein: CASSFPLEQFFATRETQYF. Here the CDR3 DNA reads TGCGCCAGCAGCTTCCCCCTCGAACAGTTCTTTGCCACAAGAGAGACCCAGTACTTC.

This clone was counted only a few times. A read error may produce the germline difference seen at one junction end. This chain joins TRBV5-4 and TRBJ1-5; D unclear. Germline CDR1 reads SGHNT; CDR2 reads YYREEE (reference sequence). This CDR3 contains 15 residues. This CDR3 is CASSLAPGSNQPQHF. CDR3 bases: TGTGCCAGCAGTTTGGCACCGGGTAGCAATCAGCCCCAGCATTTT.

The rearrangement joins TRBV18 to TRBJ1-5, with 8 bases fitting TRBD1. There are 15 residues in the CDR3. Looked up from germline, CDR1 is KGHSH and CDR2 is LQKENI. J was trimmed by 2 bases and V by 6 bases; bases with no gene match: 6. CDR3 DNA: TGTGCCAGCTCTCACAGGGGGGATGGCAATCAGCCCCAGCATTTT. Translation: CASSHRGDGNQPQHF.

The CDR3 DNA reads TGTGCCAGCAGCTCGGACTATGGGGCCCGGAACACTGAAGCTTTCTTT. It is translated as CASSSDYGARNTEAFF. The J gene is TRBJ1-1, the V gene TRBV5-6; tentatively, D is TRBD1 (5 bases). Germline V gene lookup returns CDR1 SGHDT and CDR2 YYEEEE. The germline V and J ends were trimmed by 3 bases and 1 base, with 16 bases remaining between them. The CDR3 has 16 residues.

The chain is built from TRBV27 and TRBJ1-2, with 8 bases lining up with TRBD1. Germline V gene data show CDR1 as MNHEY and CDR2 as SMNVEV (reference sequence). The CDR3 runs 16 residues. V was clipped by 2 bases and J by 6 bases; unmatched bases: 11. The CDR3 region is CASSLVGQGSGNGYTF. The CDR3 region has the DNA TGTGCCAGCAGTTTAGTCGGACAGGGCTCTGGGAATGGCTACACCTTC.

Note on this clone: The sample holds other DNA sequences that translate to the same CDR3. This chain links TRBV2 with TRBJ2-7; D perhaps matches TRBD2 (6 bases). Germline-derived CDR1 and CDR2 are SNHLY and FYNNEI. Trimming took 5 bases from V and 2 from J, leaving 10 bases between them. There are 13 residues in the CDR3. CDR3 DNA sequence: TGTGCCAGCAGTCGGGACTCACCCTACGAGCAGTACTTC. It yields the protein CASSRDSPYEQYF.

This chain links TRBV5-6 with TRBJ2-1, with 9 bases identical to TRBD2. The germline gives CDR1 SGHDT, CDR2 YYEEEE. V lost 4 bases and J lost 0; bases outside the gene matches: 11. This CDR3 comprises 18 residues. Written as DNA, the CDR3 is TGTGCCAGCAGCCGGATTTTGGCGGGAGGGAGCTCCTACAATGAGCAGTTCTTC. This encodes CASSRILAGGSSYNEQFF.

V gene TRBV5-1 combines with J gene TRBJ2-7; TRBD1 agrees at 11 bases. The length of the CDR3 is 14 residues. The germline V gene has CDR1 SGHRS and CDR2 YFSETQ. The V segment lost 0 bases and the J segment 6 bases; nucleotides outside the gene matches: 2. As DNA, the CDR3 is TGCGCCAGCAGCTTGGGGACAGGGGGCCTCGAGCAGTACTTC. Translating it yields CASSLGTGGLEQYF.

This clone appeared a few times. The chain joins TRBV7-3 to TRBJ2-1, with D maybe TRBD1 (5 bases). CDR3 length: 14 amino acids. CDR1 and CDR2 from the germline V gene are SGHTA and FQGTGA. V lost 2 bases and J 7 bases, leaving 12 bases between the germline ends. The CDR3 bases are TGTGCCAGCAGCTTAGGCCTCTCAGGGAATGAGCAGTTCTTC. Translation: CASSLGLSGNEQFF.